This TCR beta chain was sequenced during a study of technical replicates of blood from a few donors. This CDR3 comprises 19 residues. J was trimmed by 0 bases and V by 2 bases; bases with no gene match: 10. CDR1 and CDR2 (germline): KGHSH, LQKENI. Here immunoSEQ multiplex PCR was the method, and the copy in TCRdb shows in-frame clones only, minus some. Found here are 74,000 or so clones, around 90% of them singletons; the top ten hold about 0.4%. The source of this sequence is a human donor in good health. The rearrangement joins TRBV18 to TRBJ2-3; 11 nucleotides line up with TRBD2. Sequenced input: T cells isolated from PBMCs. CDR3 loop: CASSPSRTSGPSSTDTQYF. Here the CDR3 DNA reads TGTGCCAGCTCACCAAGCCGGACTAGCGGGCCCTCTAGCACAGATACGCAGTATTTT.